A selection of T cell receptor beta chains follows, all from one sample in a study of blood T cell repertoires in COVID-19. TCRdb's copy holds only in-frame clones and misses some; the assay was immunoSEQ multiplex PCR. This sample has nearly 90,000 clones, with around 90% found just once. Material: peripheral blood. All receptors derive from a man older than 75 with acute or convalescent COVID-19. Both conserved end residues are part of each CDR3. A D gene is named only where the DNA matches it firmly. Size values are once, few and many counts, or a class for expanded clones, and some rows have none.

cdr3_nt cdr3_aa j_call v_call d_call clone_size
TGTGCCAGCAGCAAGCGTCCCGGGGGCACCGGGGAGCTGTTTTTT CASSKRPGGTGELFF TRBJ2-2 TRBV21-1 - -
TGTGCCAGCAGCCCGGATACAGGGGGGGCCTACAATGAGCAGTTCTTC CASSPDTGGAYNEQFF TRBJ2-1 TRBV5-6 - -
TGCGCCAGCAGCTTCGAGCGGGGGGGCAACGAGCAGTACTTC CASSFERGGNEQYF TRBJ2-7 TRBV5-1 TRBD2 -
TGTGCCAGCAGGCCTACAGGGTACAATGAGCAGTTCTTC CASRPTGYNEQFF TRBJ2-1 TRBV27 - -
TGTGCCTGGAGTGGCCAGGGGGGTTACTATGGCTACACCTTC CAWSGQGGYYGYTF TRBJ1-2 TRBV30 TRBD1 -
TGTGCCAGCAGCGGGGTCGGGGGTTCGGGCACTGAAGCTTTCTTT CASSGVGGSGTEAFF TRBJ1-1 TRBV5-4 - -
TGTGCCAGCGGGTACAGGGGAGCGAACTATGGCTACACCTTC CASGYRGANYGYTF TRBJ1-2 TRBV27 TRBD1 -
TGCCCAGGTTATGGCCAAAGCTCACCCCTCCACTTT CPGYGQSSPLHF TRBJ1-6 TRBV29-1 - -
TGTGCCAGCAGGATTACAGGGACGGGAGGGGGATCTAATGAGCAGTTCTTC CASRITGTGGGSNEQFF TRBJ2-1 TRBV28 TRBD2 -
TGTGCCAGCAGTTACTCGGGACAGGGGCCCTACGAGCAGTACTTC CASSYSGQGPYEQYF TRBJ2-7 TRBV6-6 TRBD1 once
TGTGCCAGCAGCTTGGTCGTTTTGACTAGTGGGCTAGGTGAGCAGTTCTTC CASSLVVLTSGLGEQFF TRBJ2-1 TRBV5-6 - once
TGCGCCAGCAGCTTAAGGGACAGGACGCCGAATTTTCGCACAGATACGCAGTATTTT CASSLRDRTPNFRTDTQYF TRBJ2-3 TRBV5-1 TRBD1 -
TGTGCTAGTGGTTTGGAAAGACGGCAGGGGTACGAGCAGTACTTC CASGLERRQGYEQYF TRBJ2-7 TRBV12-5 - -
TGTGCCAGCAGCTTGCCAGCGGGGGGCCGAAACGAGCAGTACTTC CASSLPAGGRNEQYF TRBJ2-7 TRBV5-4 TRBD2 -
TGTGCCAGCAGCCAGGGGGAATCTGGGGCCAACGTCCTGACTTTC CASSQGESGANVLTF TRBJ2-6 TRBV6-5 TRBD1 once
TGTGCCAGCTCACCCCAACAACAGGGGGGACCCCTCGATGAGCAGTTCTTC CASSPQQQGGPLDEQFF TRBJ2-1 TRBV18 TRBD1 -
TGTGCCAGCTCACCATTCCGGAACACCGGGGAGCTGTTTTTT CASSPFRNTGELFF TRBJ2-2 TRBV18 - -
TGTGCCATCAGTGAGACAGGCTTAAATTCACCCCTCCACTTT CAISETGLNSPLHF TRBJ1-6 TRBV10-3 - once
TGTGCCAGCAGTGATTCGAGGGAGACCCAGTACTTC CASSDSRETQYF TRBJ2-5 TRBV25-1 - -
TGCGCCAGCAGCCACAACCCCGGGACAGCTTCCCCTGAGGAGCAGTACTTC CASSHNPGTASPEEQYF TRBJ2-7 TRBV4-3 TRBD1 -
TGTGCCAGTAGTATCGCGACAGGGAACACTGAAGCTTTCTTT CASSIATGNTEAFF TRBJ1-1 TRBV19 - -
TGCGCCAGCAGCTTCGGGGGGCGCGCCGATGAAAAACTGTTTTTT CASSFGGRADEKLFF TRBJ1-4 TRBV5-1 - -
TGTGCCAGCAGCCAAGGACTAGCGGGGGTCTTCACCGGGGAGCTGTTTTTT CASSQGLAGVFTGELFF TRBJ2-2 TRBV3-1/TRBV3-2 TRBD2 -
TGTGCCAGCACATTCTCAGGGCACACTGAAGCTTTCTTT CASTFSGHTEAFF TRBJ1-1 TRBV27 - -
TGTGCCAGCAGCATATACCGGGACTTCGACTCCTACGAGCAGTACTTC CASSIYRDFDSYEQYF TRBJ2-7 TRBV7-9 - -
TGTGCCAGCAGCCAAGGACAGGGGGTCTCAGATACGCAGTATTTT CASSQGQGVSDTQYF TRBJ2-3 TRBV3-1/TRBV3-2 TRBD1 -
TGTGCCAGCAGCCAAGATGGGGGCCCCTATGGCTACACCTTC CASSQDGGPYGYTF TRBJ1-2 TRBV3-1/TRBV3-2 - -
TGTGCCAGCAGTGAGTCCGGGACAGGGGGCAACGAAAAACTGTTTTTT CASSESGTGGNEKLFF TRBJ1-4 TRBV25-1 TRBD1 -
TGTGCCAGCTCGCAAGACAGTAACACTGAAGCTTTCTTT CASSQDSNTEAFF TRBJ1-1 TRBV18 - -